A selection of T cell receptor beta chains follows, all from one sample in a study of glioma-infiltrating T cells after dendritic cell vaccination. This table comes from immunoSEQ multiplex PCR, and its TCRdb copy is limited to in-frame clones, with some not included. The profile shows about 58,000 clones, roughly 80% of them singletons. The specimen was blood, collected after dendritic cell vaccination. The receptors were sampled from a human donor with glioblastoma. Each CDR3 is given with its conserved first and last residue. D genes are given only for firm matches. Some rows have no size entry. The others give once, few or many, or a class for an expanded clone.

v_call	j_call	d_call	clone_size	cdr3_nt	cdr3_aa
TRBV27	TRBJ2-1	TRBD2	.	TGTGCCAGCAGTGGTTTAGCGGGGGGTCCCCACAATGAGCAGTTCTTC	CASSGLAGGPHNEQFF
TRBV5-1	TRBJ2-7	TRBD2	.	TGCGCCAGCAGCCCAGGCGGGGGGACCAGGAGGGAGCAGTACTTC	CASSPGGGTRREQYF
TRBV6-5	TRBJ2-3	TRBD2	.	TGTGCCAGCTACAGCGGGGGGGCCGATACGCAGTATTTT	CASYSGGADTQYF
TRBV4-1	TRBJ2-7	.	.	TGCGCCAGCAGCCAAGTCCTCCCGATCGGCGAGCAGTACTTC	CASSQVLPIGEQYF
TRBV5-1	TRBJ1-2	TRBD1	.	TGCGCCAGCAGCTACAATTTCCGGGACAGGGTTGGTTACACCTTC	CASSYNFRDRVGYTF
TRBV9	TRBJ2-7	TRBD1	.	TGTGCCAGCAGCGCTACGCAGGGGGTCTACGAGCAGTACTTC	CASSATQGVYEQYF
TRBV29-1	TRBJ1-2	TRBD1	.	TGCAGCGTTGAAAAGGGACAGGGGGCAGGGGATGGCTACACCTTC	CSVEKGQGAGDGYTF
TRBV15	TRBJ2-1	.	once	TGTGCCACCAGCAGAGGGTACAGGGATCGAGGCAATGAGCAGTTCTTC	CATSRGYRDRGNEQFF
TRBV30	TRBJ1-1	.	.	TGTGCCTGGCGTCGGTTCGGGGGATACCCTGAAGCTTTCTTT	CAWRRFGGYPEAFF
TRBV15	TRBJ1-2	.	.	TGTGCCACCAGCAGAGAGTACACGACTAACTATGGCTACACCTTC	CATSREYTTNYGYTF
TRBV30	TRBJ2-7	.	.	TGTGCCTGGAGGATGGTGCAGGGGGGCCAGGGTGGCTTC	CAWRMVQGGQGGF
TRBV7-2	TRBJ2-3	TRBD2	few	TGTGCCAGCAGCCGGGTCGGGGGGGCTCTAGATACGCAGTATTTT	CASSRVGGALDTQYF
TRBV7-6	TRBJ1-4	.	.	TGTGCCACGAGAGAAGTGTTTTTT	CATREVFF
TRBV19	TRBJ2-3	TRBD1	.	TGTGCCAGTAGTGGGGGACAGAGCACAGATACGCAGTATTTT	CASSGGQSTDTQYF
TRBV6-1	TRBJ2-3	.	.	TGTGCCAGCAGGCAAGCGGGCAGCACAGATACGCAGTATTTT	CASRQAGSTDTQYF
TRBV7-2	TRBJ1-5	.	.	TGTGCCAGCAGCTTAGGGGGGGAACAGCCCCAGCATTTT	CASSLGGEQPQHF